This T cell receptor (beta chain) appears in the sequencing data of a study of cytomegalovirus exposure and HLA in healthy donors. Nominally healthy donors provided the samples, though records likely missed some immune exposures. The CDR3 has 18 residues. Germline-derived CDR1 and CDR2 are SGHTA and FQGNSA. Trimming removed 5 bases at V and 0 bases at J, with 23 bases between. General study results and limits: TCR beta V- and J-gene trimming was later associated with a missense DCLRE1C variant. A later analysis by the authors found several of the most significant clusters apparently linked to common viral pathogens. TCR beta chains associated with HLA were, in a later analysis, more clonally expanded than equally common others.

On this clone: Its antigen is as yet unknown.

Both 60 Vbeta primers and 13 Jbeta primers went into the PCR. Clones were sequenced by immunoSEQ multiplex PCR, and TCRdb holds only the in-frame ones, with some missing. The table records approximately 70,000 clones, approximately 80% of them present only once. Sequencing was performed on PBMCs. The chain joins TRBV7-2 to TRBJ2-7, with D tentatively TRBD1 (6 bases). The clonotype originates from a woman in her 30s in good health and CMV-seronegative. The CDR3 bases are TGTGCCAGCAGCCCCGATAAGTCCAGGGGACCAGTCTCCTACGAGCAGTACTTC. Amino acid sequence: CASSPDKSRGPVSYEQYF.